The 16 T cell receptor beta chains in this list originate from one sample, sequenced in a study of T cells after yellow fever vaccination. Via MiXCR, TCRdb re-called the 5' RACE reads, giving one row per CDR3 protein. The repertoire holds 200,000 to 300,000 distinct CDR3 sequences, 10% to 15% seen once, with about 0.54% in the top ten. Material: CD4+ T cells sorted from PBMCs, obtained 45 days after the yellow fever booster vaccination. The receptors were sampled from a man under 40 who received the YFV17D yellow fever vaccine.

The rearrangement uses TRBV15 and TRBJ2-1, with 7 bases that match TRBD1. Germline V gene lookup returns CDR1 LNHNV and CDR2 YYDKDF (reference sequence). Trimming cost V 0 bases and J 0 bases; bases outside gene matches: 11. The CDR3 spans 19 residues. The CDR3 here is CATSRETGMTGSSYNEQFF. CDR3 DNA: TGTGCCACCAGCAGAGAGACAGGGATGACTGGAAGCTCCTACAATGAGCAGTTCTTC.

The chain joins TRBV20-1 to TRBJ2-7, with D possibly TRBD2 on 6 matching bases. V was pared by 6 bases and J by 3 bases, with 18 bases between. This CDR3 spans 14 amino acids. In germline, CDR1 is DFQATT, CDR2 SNEGSKA (reference sequence). CDR3 sequence (DNA): TGCAGTGCCCACCGGGCGTCCGGGGGCTACGAGCAGTACTTC. Translation gives CSAHRASGGYEQYF.

This clonotype was detected only a few times. This chain uses TRBV7-2 with TRBJ2-5, with D perhaps matching TRBD1 (6 bases). From germline, CDR1 is SGHTA and CDR2 FQGNSA. The V and J ends lost 1 base and 5 bases respectively, with 8 bases between them. The CDR3 consists of 13 residues. The CDR3 loop reads CASSLDRVETQYF. DNA of the CDR3: TGTGCCAGCAGCTTAGACAGGGTTGAGACCCAGTACTTC.

The chain joins TRBV12-3 or TRBV12-4 to TRBJ2-2; D unclear. CDR3 length: 13 residues. Between the trimmed V and J ends, which lost 6 bases and 2 bases, there was a span of 7 bases. DNA of the CDR3: TGTGCCAGCAGGGAGATCAACACCGGGGAGCTGTTTTTT. Encoded protein: CASREINTGELFF.

A few counts support this clonotype. The CDR3 here is CSATTGDPPQRLSNYGYTF. Here the CDR3 DNA reads TGCAGTGCTACGACAGGGGATCCCCCACAAAGATTATCTAACTATGGCTACACCTTC. The chain couples TRBV20-1 to TRBJ1-2; 8 nucleotides agree with TRBD1. Germline V lookup: CDR1 DFQATT, CDR2 SNEGSKA (reference sequence). This CDR3 spans 19 amino acids. J gave up 0 bases and V 4 bases, and 19 bases lay outside the gene matches.

The chain is built from TRBV18 and TRBJ2-1, with a possible D match to TRBD1 (5 bases). The CDR3 runs 17 residues. V dropped 4 bases and J dropped 2 bases, with 18 bases sitting between them. Germline assignment: CDR1 KGHSH and CDR2 LQKENI. CDR3 loop: CASSQTGTADPYNEQFF. The DNA for the CDR3 is TGTGCCAGCTCACAAACAGGAACGGCCGACCCCTACAATGAGCAGTTCTTC. Full variable domain (outside the CDR3, taken from reference TRBV18 and TRBJ2-1): NAGVMQNPRHLVRRRGQEARLRCSPMKGHSHVYWYRQLPEEGLKFMVYLQKENIIDESGMPKERFSAEFPKEGPSILRIQQVVRGDSAAYFCASSQTGTADPYNEQFFGPGTRLTVL.

This clonotype came up a few times. The chain employs TRBV7-2 and TRBJ2-7; D remains unclear. The CDR3 consists of 14 residues. Germline values: CDR1 SGHTA, CDR2 FQGNSA. V gave up 0 bases and J gave up 2 bases, with 8 bases separating them. CDR3 sequence: CASSLAGKPYEQYF. CDR3 DNA sequence: TGTGCCAGCAGCTTAGCGGGCAAACCCTACGAGCAGTACTTC. Full variable domain (outside the CDR3, taken from reference TRBV7-2 and TRBJ2-7): GAGVSQSPSNKVTEKGKDVELRCDPISGHTALYWYRQSLGQGLEFLIYFQGNSAPDKSGLPSDRFSAERTGGSVSTLTIQRTQQEDSAVYLCASSLAGKPYEQYFGPGTRLTVT.

The chain couples TRBV27 to TRBJ2-3; D is uncertain. The germline CDR1 and CDR2 sequences are MNHEY and SMNVEV (reference sequence). Trimming cost V 0 bases and J 2 bases, with 6 bases left between them. This CDR3 is built from 14 residues. CDR3 coding DNA: TGTGCCAGCAGTTTATCAGTTCCCACAGATACGCAGTATTTT. Its protein product is CASSLSVPTDTQYF.

CDR3 region: CASSLGPLLSQETQYF. The CDR3 DNA reads as TGTGCCAGCAGCTTAGGGCCGCTACTCTCCCAAGAGACCCAGTACTTC. The chain employs TRBV7-6 and TRBJ2-5; D remains unclear. The CDR3 extends over 16 amino acids. Trimming removed 1 base from V and 1 base from J, with 13 bases in between. Per germline, CDR1 SGHVS and CDR2 FNYEAQ.

This clonotype was counted only a few times. This sequence joins TRBV20-1 and TRBJ2-3; D is unresolved. V gave up 3 bases and J gave up 5 bases, with 9 bases separating them. Germline-derived CDR1 and CDR2 are DFQATT and SNEGSKA (reference sequence). This CDR3 has 12 amino acids. Written as DNA, the CDR3 is TGCAGTGCTAGGGAGTTGCAAGATACGCAGTATTTT. Translating gives CSARELQDTQYF.

CDR3 DNA: TGTGCCAGCAGCTTACAGGGAGGCAATCAGCCCCAGCATTTT. Its translation: CASSLQGGNQPQHF. The V and J genes are TRBV7-2 and TRBJ1-5, with D maybe TRBD1 (5 bases). CDR1 SGHTA and CDR2 FQGNSA come from the germline V gene. CDR3 length: 14 residues. The V end lost 2 bases, the J end lost 2 bases, and 7 bases lay between the germline ends.

A note on this clonotype: The missing conserved phenylalanine or tryptophan at the end of this CDR3 makes a read error likely. The rearrangement links TRBV7-2 to TRBJ1-2; D is possibly TRBD1 (5 bases). Germline lookup yields CDR1 SGHTA and CDR2 FQGNSA. V lost 6 bases and J lost 7, with 15 bases in between. The CDR3 consists of 13 residues. The CDR3 DNA is TGTGCCAGCAGACCTCCATCAGGGCTTGGCTACACCTTA. The encoded protein is CASRPPSGLGYTL.

This clonotype was observed many times. The chain carries TRBV20-1 and TRBJ1-1; D ambiguous. Germline V gene data show CDR1 as DFQATT and CDR2 as SNEGSKA (reference sequence). Trimming removed 3 bases at V and 5 bases at J, with 7 bases between. This CDR3 contains 11 residues. The CDR3 coding sequence is TGCAGTGCTAGCCTTTATACTGAAGCTTTCTTT. It translates to CSASLYTEAFF.

This clonotype was observed at least ten times. This chain joins TRBV7-9 and TRBJ2-3; D unclear. The germline gives CDR1 SEHNR, CDR2 FQNEAQ (reference sequence). The CDR3 extends over 12 amino acids. V lost 4 bases to trimming and J lost 4 bases, with 6 bases between them. CDR3 sequence reads: CASSSQADTQYF. In DNA, the CDR3 is TGTGCCAGCAGCTCCCAGGCAGATACGCAGTATTTT.

CDR3 DNA sequence: TGTGCCAGCAGTACTAGCGAACAAGAGACCCAGTACTTC. This encodes CASSTSEQETQYF. The genes are TRBV21-1 and TRBJ2-5; the table gives TRBD2 as D, unverified against the DNA. TRBV21-1 is a known pseudogene. CDR3 length: 13 residues.

The rearrangement links TRBV20-1 to TRBJ1-5; TRBD1 is a possible D gene (5 bases). Germline assignment: CDR1 DFQATT and CDR2 SNEGSKA (reference sequence). V was cut by 6 bases and J by 5 bases, with 23 bases left in between. The CDR3 loop spans 16 amino acids. As DNA, the CDR3 is TGCAGTGCCCGGAACTTCGGGAGAGGGGTGGATCAGCCCCAGCATTTT. Translated: CSARNFGRGVDQPQHF.